This T cell receptor beta chain was captured by sequencing in a study of neurological immune-mediated disorders. This clonotype showed up many times. The junction and the germline gene differ at one end; a read error may be behind it. The cells used in sorted libraries, CD4+ or CD8+ T cells, numbered about 1 million. TCRdb independently ran MiXCR on the 5' RACE reads; one entry per CDR3 protein. The repertoire consists of around 41,000 distinct CDR3 sequences, with more than 12% occurring once and the leading ten covering 3% to 4.5%. CDR1 is DFQATT, CDR2 SNEGSKA, per germline (reference sequence). The CDR3 is 16 amino acids.

This TCR came from a woman aged 60 to 75 with HTLV-1-associated myelopathy (HAM/TSP). This rearrangement joins TRBV20-1 to TRBJ2-1, with D perhaps matching TRBD1 (6 bases). The sequenced sample consisted of CD4+ T cells from blood. CDR3 DNA: TGCAGTGCTACGGGACCTGGACAGCCCTCCTACAGTGAGCAGTTCTTC. It is translated as CSATGPGQPSYSEQFF.